The rows below give T cell receptor beta chains drawn from one sample of a study of beta chain features in type 1 diabetes. Clones were sequenced by immunoSEQ multiplex PCR, and TCRdb holds only the in-frame ones, with some missing. The sample includes fewer than 25,000 clones, nearly 70% of them seen just once. Specimen: Tregs from blood. All receptors derive from a woman aged 40 to 50 in good health. CDR3s include the opening cysteine and the closing phenylalanine or tryptophan. D genes are given only for firm matches.

TRBD1 TRBJ1-2 TRBV10-3 CAISADRGNYGYTF
TRBD2 TRBJ2-1 TRBV27 CASSSGGAGYNEQFF
NA TRBJ2-5 TRBV29-1 CSSRDAGDAQYF
TRBD1 TRBJ2-6 TRBV29-1 CSVLTGLGTASSGANVLTF
NA TRBJ2-5 TRBV7-2 CASSLTGAKETQYF
NA TRBJ1-1 TRBV27 CASSLGGVGEGFFF
NA TRBJ2-7 TRBV5-1 CASSLEGEISYEQYF
NA TRBJ1-4 TRBV7-2 CASTKGGAVEKLFF
NA TRBJ2-5 TRBV6-5 CLINQETQYF
NA TRBJ1-1 TRBV29-1 CSVHGGIGTEAFF
TRBD2 TRBJ2-7 TRBV2 CASSVSGGETYEQYF
NA TRBJ1-1 TRBV11-2 CASSLAPGLGAFF
NA TRBJ1-2 TRBV7-9 CASSSSGGVFGYTF
NA TRBJ1-5 TRBV7-9 CASSDSLAQPQHF
NA TRBJ2-3 TRBV19 CASSQGFHTDTQYF
TRBD2 TRBJ2-6 TRBV7-2 CASSAGEGGANVLTF
NA TRBJ1-1 TRBV7-2 CASSLMVYGQTPRVAFF
NA TRBJ1-1 TRBV20-1 CSPYMNTEAFF
TRBD1 NA TRBV7-7 CASSLDRGGEQYF
NA TRBJ2-3 TRBV14 CASSQSTGLNTDTQYF
NA TRBJ2-2 TRBV19 CASKGAPNTGELFF
NA TRBJ1-1 TRBV4-1 CASSPWGGEAFF
NA TRBJ2-5 TRBV6-6 CASRGGASGETQYF
TRBD1 TRBJ1-1 TRBV9 CASSVGTGWVSTEAFF
NA TRBJ2-2 TRBV11-2 CASSLDLGLRNTGELFF
NA TRBJ2-7 TRBV11-1 CASSFTSGGLSSYEQYF
NA TRBJ2-7 TRBV18 CASSPPSARIGAYEQYF
NA TRBJ1-2 TRBV7-2 CASSSDTANYGYTF
TRBD2 TRBJ2-3 TRBV5-4 CASSLGGTTSGGRDTQYF
NA TRBJ2-1 TRBV25-1 CASSPPVGRFTYNEQFF
NA TRBJ1-1 TRBV5-1 CASSLDRVTEAFF
NA TRBJ2-1 TRBV5-1 CASSLGPLQGEQFF
NA TRBJ1-2 TRBV11-2 CASSLGTPFDRYTF
NA TRBJ2-5 TRBV19 CASSQDSQETQYF
TRBD1 TRBJ1-4 TRBV5-4 CASSVQGEKLFF